This T cell receptor beta chain was documented in a study of cytomegalovirus exposure and HLA in healthy donors. Study-level information: The use of the same platform for the 130 or so validation repertoires and the 550 to 850 first-cohort repertoires was reported by a later analysis.

Sequenced by immunoSEQ multiplex PCR; TCRdb stores in-frame clones only, minus some. In the table there are about 98,000 clones, around nine tenths of which are singletons. Study-level findings and limits: Rarity held for most TCR sequences, but there were some public TCRs that occurred in many donors. Later, an analysis found that TCR clusters from the first cohort tended to co-occur in the 130 or so validation repertoires.

CDR1 and CDR2 (germline): MNHEY, SMNVEV (reference sequence). Trimming cost V 6 bases and J 0 bases, with 15 bases left between them. CDR3 length equals 15 residues. This clone was counted between two and nine times. The target antigen is unknown. These donors were members of the roughly 120-subject validation cohort, a group separate from the roughly 670-subject first cohort. The origin of this receptor is a woman aged 25 to 39 in good health and CMV-seronegative. Sequences were obtained from PBMCs. The chain links TRBV27 to TRBJ2-7, with D possibly being TRBD2 (6 bases). CDR3 coding DNA: TGTGCCAGCAGCAAGGAGGGCATAAGCTCCTACGAGCAGTACTTC. It specifies CASSKEGISSYEQYF.